This T cell receptor (beta chain) was identified in a study of shared clonotypes between healthy human individuals. At the level of the study: Donors, aged 18 to 49, were a couple of women and a few men. Regarding the study as a whole: Lower generation probabilities were found for non-shared clonotypes than for those shared by all four donors. Only blood underwent sampling, and tissue repertoires likely differ.

In regard to this clone: Its target is unknown.

Generated by immunoSEQ multiplex PCR, the TCRdb table keeps only in-frame clones and is missing some. The sample comprises about 980,000 clones, about 80% of which are singletons, and about 1.5% rests with the top ten. The ends lost 5 bases at V and 0 bases at J; junction bases unmatched: 10. The CDR3 extends over 17 amino acids. In germline, CDR1 is LNHDA, CDR2 SQIVND (reference sequence). Adults of Caucasian background living in Nashville, Tennessee made up all donors. Material for sequencing was memory CD4+ T cells sorted from blood. As to subset: CD45RA-negative fraction. This receptor was obtained from a man in his late teens or twenties in good health. The chain carries TRBV19 and TRBJ2-1; 7 bases align to TRBD1. The CDR3 DNA is TGTGCCAGTAGTTCCATGATCGGGGACAGCTCCTACAATGAGCAGTTCTTC. Protein sequence: CASSSMIGDSSYNEQFF.